This T cell receptor beta chain was sequenced in a study of T cells in Graves' hyperthyroidism and ophthalmopathy. This CDR3 spans 15 amino acids. The V and J ends lost 8 bases and 1 base respectively, with 18 bases between them. Per the germline V gene, CDR1 is MNHNS and CDR2 is SASEGT. TCR beta CDR3 region amplification was performed from RNA transcripts. Initially, a first-round RT-PCR of the TCR CDR3 employed the HTBI primer set. TCRdb reprocessed the multiplex PCR reads with MiXCR, giving one entry per CDR3 protein. The sample records some 740,000 distinct CDR3 sequences, 11% to 15% being singletons. In its sample, this clonotype was seen a few times.

The sequenced sample consisted of blood. This clonotype was obtained from a young woman with Graves' hyperthyroidism. The chain couples TRBV6-1 to TRBJ2-7; D may be TRBD1 (6 bases). CDR3 sequence reads: CASQLISQGSYEQYF. In DNA form, the CDR3 reads TGTGCCAGCCAACTCATATCCCAGGGGTCCTACGAGCAGTACTTC.